A single sample is the source of the 31 T cell receptor beta chains below, sequenced in a study of blood T cell repertoires in COVID-19. The protocol was immunoSEQ multiplex PCR, while the TCRdb copy is restricted to in-frame clones and leaves out a portion. The sample yields around 64,000 clones, about 88% seen once. Specimen: peripheral blood. All receptors derive from a man older than 75 in a cohort sampled during active COVID-19.

In nucleotides, the CDR3 is TGTGCCAGCAGCTTGGCCGTATTCCCCCAGGGCATTCAGTACTTC. Protein sequence: CASSLAVFPQGIQYF. The V call is TRBV5-4, the J call TRBJ2-4; D is perhaps TRBD1 (5 bases). CDR3 length: 15 amino acids. Germline V gene data show CDR1 as SGHNT and CDR2 as YYREEE (reference sequence). Trimming took 0 bases from V and 9 from J, leaving 16 bases between them.

V gene TRBV25-1 combines with J gene TRBJ2-7; D gene ambiguous. The CDR3 totals 13 residues. In germline, CDR1 is MGHDK, CDR2 SYGVNS. V was shortened by 6 bases and J by 3 bases, with 12 bases between the two germline ends. The CDR3 DNA sequence: TGTGCCAGCAGATCACCAGGCTTCTACGAGCAGTACTTC. Protein: CASRSPGFYEQYF.

Comment on this clone: This same CDR3 is encoded by further DNA sequences in the sample. Here the CDR3 DNA reads TGTGCCATCAGTCGGACAGGGGGCACGGACGAGCAGTACTTC. Its protein is CAISRTGGTDEQYF. This sequence joins TRBV10-3 and TRBJ2-7; 11 nucleotides match TRBD1. The CDR3 is 14 residues long. Germline trimming cut 5 bases from V and 5 bases from J; bases unmatched to any gene: 5. Germline CDR1 is ENHRY and CDR2 is SYGVKD.

This chain links TRBV15 with TRBJ2-7; tentatively, D is TRBD2 (6 bases). There are 13 residues in the CDR3. V lost 4 bases and J lost 4, with 11 bases in between. Germline V gene lookup returns CDR1 LNHNV and CDR2 YYDKDF (reference sequence). CDR3 sequence: CATSNGGWYEQYF. The CDR3 bases are TGTGCCACCAGCAATGGAGGGTGGTACGAGCAGTACTTC.

The V call is TRBV5-4, the J call TRBJ1-2, with TRBD1 matching over 9 bases. Trimming removed 3 bases from V and 4 bases from J; junction bases left unmatched: 10. The CDR3 extends over 16 amino acids. Germline assignment: CDR1 SGHNT and CDR2 YYREEE (reference sequence). The CDR3, as DNA: TGTGCCAGCAGCTCCCGAGGGACAGGGACCGGCTATGGCTACACCTTC. Amino acid sequence: CASSSRGTGTGYGYTF.

This clone was found a few times. The J gene is TRBJ2-7, the V gene TRBV15, with unresolved D. CDR3 length equals 12 residues. The V and J ends lost 0 bases and 4 bases respectively, with 4 bases between them. Germline V gene lookup returns CDR1 LNHNV and CDR2 YYDKDF (reference sequence). CDR3 in DNA: TGTGCCACCAGCAGAGATTTATACGAGCAGTACTTC. As protein: CATSRDLYEQYF.

This chain's CDR3 is CASSYVGTVGVEQYF. The CDR3 nucleotides read TGTGCCAGCAGTTATGTTGGGACAGTGGGGGTCGAGCAGTACTTC. V and J are TRBV6-5 and TRBJ2-7; TRBD1 aligns across 7 bases. The CDR3 length is 15 residues. Germline CDR1 MNHEY, CDR2 SVGAGI. The V gene end was trimmed by 3 bases and the J gene end by 6 bases; junction bases not matched to a gene: 11.

The rearrangement links TRBV2 to TRBJ2-1, with a possible D match to TRBD2 (6 bases). Germline V lookup: CDR1 SNHLY, CDR2 FYNNEI. The length of the CDR3 is 15 residues. V dropped 6 bases and J dropped 4 bases, with 16 bases sitting between them. The CDR3 DNA reads as TGTGCCAGCAGGGGGGGAAGGACCGTTTACAATGAGCAGTTCTTC. The encoded protein is CASRGGRTVYNEQFF.

The rearrangement joins TRBV19 to TRBJ2-1; 13 bases line up with TRBD2. There are 15 residues in the CDR3. Germline CDR1 is LNHDA and CDR2 is SQIVND (reference sequence). V trimming: 4 bases; J trimming: 6 bases; junction bases outside the gene matches: 3. The CDR3 region has the DNA TGTGCCAGTAGTACGCGGACTAGCGGGGGCAATGAGCAGTTCTTC. This translates into CASSTRTSGGNEQFF. The whole variable domain, filled in from reference TRBV19 and TRBJ2-1, reads DGGITQSPKYLFRKEGQNVTLSCEQNLNHDAMYWYRQDPGQGLRLIYYSQIVNDFQKGDIAEGYSVSREKKESFPLTVTSAQKNPTAFYLCASSTRTSGGNEQFFGPGTRLTVL.

The chain joins TRBV20-1 to TRBJ2-7, with D unresolved. This CDR3 spans 11 amino acids. Germline CDR1 and CDR2: DFQATT and SNEGSKA (reference sequence). The ends were cut back, 3 bases at V and 2 bases at J, with 5 bases in the middle. The CDR3 region is CSARSPYEQYF. The CDR3 DNA follows: TGCAGTGCTAGGTCTCCCTACGAGCAGTACTTC.

This chain uses TRBV27 with TRBJ2-5, with TRBD1 matching 7 bases. The J segment lost 7 bases and the V segment lost 6 bases, leaving 17 bases of the junction unmatched. In germline, CDR1 is MNHEY, CDR2 SMNVEV (reference sequence). CDR3 length equals 16 residues. CDR3 protein: CASSATGQSHSGTQYF. DNA of the CDR3: TGTGCCAGCAGCGCCACGGGACAGAGTCATTCGGGGACCCAGTACTTC.

This clone came up once. V gene TRBV4-1 combines with J gene TRBJ1-1; D ambiguous. The ends were cut back, 2 bases at V and 11 bases at J, with 30 bases in the middle. CDR1 and CDR2 from the germline V gene are MGHRA and YSYEKL. This CDR3 contains 18 residues. CDR3 nucleotides: TGCGCCAGCAGCCAAAGTCGACCGGGGTTCGACTATCCTAACGGGGCTTTCTTT. Translating gives CASSQSRPGFDYPNGAFF.

V is TRBV18 and J is TRBJ1-3; D may be TRBD1 (6 bases). The V gene's germline CDR1 is KGHSH and CDR2 LQKENI. The CDR3 spans 14 residues. Trimming shortened V by 5 bases and J by 0 bases, and 8 bases separated the two germline ends. The CDR3 reads CASSGQSSGNTIYF. The CDR3 DNA is TGTGCCAGCTCAGGACAGAGCTCTGGAAACACCATATATTTT.

V usage is TRBV19 and J usage is TRBJ2-3; 12 bases are shared with TRBD1. The trim removed 0 bases at V and 8 bases at J, leaving 12 bases unmatched. Per germline, CDR1 LNHDA and CDR2 SQIVND (reference sequence). There are 18 residues in the CDR3. CDR3: CASSIDRSPGQGASTQYF. The CDR3 nucleotides are TGTGCCAGTAGTATAGATAGGTCTCCGGGACAGGGGGCAAGTACGCAGTATTTT. Based on the CDR3 plus reference TRBV19 and TRBJ2-3, the full variable domain is DGGITQSPKYLFRKEGQNVTLSCEQNLNHDAMYWYRQDPGQGLRLIYYSQIVNDFQKGDIAEGYSVSREKKESFPLTVTSAQKNPTAFYLCASSIDRSPGQGASTQYFGPGTRLTVL.

The rearrangement uses TRBV15 and TRBJ2-1; TRBD2 might be the D (6 bases). Germline CDR1 and CDR2: LNHNV and YYDKDF (reference sequence). Trimming pared 1 base from V and 6 bases from J, leaving 10 bases between. The CDR3 sequence is 14 residues long. The CDR3: CATSRVGGSNEQFF. DNA for the CDR3: TGTGCCACCAGCAGAGTAGGAGGGTCCAATGAGCAGTTCTTC.

This chain uses TRBV5-5 with TRBJ2-5, with D possibly matching TRBD2 (6 bases). Germline CDR1 and CDR2: SGHKS and YYEKEE (reference sequence). The CDR3 consists of 14 residues. Trimming took 1 base from V and 4 from J, leaving 11 bases between them. Here the CDR3 reads CASSLSMGGETQYF. DNA of the CDR3: TGTGCCAGCAGCTTGAGTATGGGGGGAGAGACCCAGTACTTC.

V usage is TRBV6-5 and J usage is TRBJ2-1, with no clear D. The germline CDR1 and CDR2 sequences are MNHEY and SVGAGI. This CDR3 has 15 amino acids. V dropped 6 bases and J dropped 4 bases, with 16 bases sitting between them. CDR3 coding DNA: TGTGCCAGCAGCCTCGCGAGACTCAGTTACAATGAGCAGTTCTTC. Residues: CASSLARLSYNEQFF.

This clone was detected a few times. This sequence joins TRBV11-3 and TRBJ2-7, with 10 bases lining up with TRBD2. The CDR3 is 15 amino acids. Germline CDR1 reads SGHNT; CDR2 reads YENEEA. The V gene end was trimmed by 2 bases and the J gene end by 3 bases; junction bases not matched to a gene: 4. The CDR3 DNA sequence: TGTGCCAGCAGCTTACACTCTAGCGGGAGCTACGAGCAGTACTTC. Its translation: CASSLHSSGSYEQYF.

This clone turned up a few times. This chain uses TRBV7-9 with TRBJ2-2, with a tentative D call TRBD1 (5 bases). The CDR3 spans 16 residues. V lost 3 bases, J lost 2 bases, and 13 bases lay in between. Germline-derived CDR1 and CDR2 are SEHNR and FQNEAQ (reference sequence). The CDR3 nucleotides are TGTGCCAGCAGCTTCGATCATGACAGAAACACCGGGGAGCTGTTTTTT. Translated, it gives CASSFDHDRNTGELFF.

In this sample, this clone turned up once. The chain uses TRBV29-1 and TRBJ1-3, with D perhaps matching TRBD1 (5 bases). The CDR3 length is 13 residues. V was cut by 2 bases and J by 2 bases, with 7 bases left in between. CDR1 SQVTM and CDR2 ANQGSEA come from the germline V gene. The CDR3: CSVESGTGNTIYF. CDR3 DNA: TGCAGCGTTGAATCAGGGACTGGAAACACCATATATTTT. Full variable domain (rest looked up from reference TRBV29-1 and TRBJ1-3): SAVISQKPSRDICQRGTSLTIQCQVDSQVTMMFWYRQQPGQSLTLIATANQGSEATYESGFVIDKFPISRPNLTFSTLTVSNMSPEDSSIYLCSVESGTGNTIYFGEGSWLTVV.

The rearrangement joins TRBV9 to TRBJ2-2; 12 nucleotides agree with TRBD2. The CDR3 runs to 17 residues. Trimming removed 3 bases from V and 7 bases from J; junction bases left unmatched: 10. CDR1 and CDR2 from the germline V gene are SGDLS and YYNGEE. The CDR3 loop is CASSDRLAGVLGGELFF. The CDR3 coding sequence is TGTGCCAGCAGCGACAGACTAGCGGGAGTTTTGGGCGGGGAGCTGTTTTTT. Full variable domain (remainder filled in from reference TRBV9 and TRBJ2-2): DSGVTQTPKHLITATGQRVTLRCSPRSGDLSVYWYQQSLDQGLQFLIQYYNGEERAKGNILERFSAQQFPDLHSELNLSSLELGDSALYFCASSDRLAGVLGGELFFGEGSRLTVL.

The genes are TRBV20-1 and TRBJ1-5, with 7 bases fitting TRBD1. The CDR3 has 13 amino acids. The junction had 6 bases not matched to a gene; V was cut back by 3 bases and J by 7 bases. The germline V gene encodes CDR1 DFQATT and CDR2 SNEGSKA (reference sequence). CDR3 amino acids: CSASLQGQQPQHF. CDR3 DNA: TGCAGTGCTAGTCTCCAGGGACAGCAGCCCCAGCATTTT.

V is TRBV2 and J is TRBJ2-1; 15 nucleotides match TRBD2. CDR3 length equals 15 residues. CDR1 is SNHLY, CDR2 FYNNEI, per germline. Trimming took 6 bases from V and 7 from J; bases not matched to a gene: 4. The CDR3 sequence: CASRTGTSGRNEQFF. Here the CDR3 DNA reads TGTGCCAGCAGGACCGGGACTAGCGGGAGGAATGAGCAGTTCTTC.

The chain joins TRBV7-3 to TRBJ2-2, with no clear D. Germline assignment: CDR1 SGHTA and CDR2 FQGTGA. The germline V and J ends were trimmed by 5 bases and 2 bases, with 6 bases remaining between them. The CDR3 totals 13 residues. The CDR3, as DNA: TGTGCCAGCAGCGCGGCAAACACCGGGGAGCTGTTTTTT. Residues: CASSAANTGELFF.

The J gene is TRBJ1-4, the V gene TRBV25-1; perhaps TRBD1 as D (6 bases). The CDR3 totals 16 residues. V lost 8 bases and J lost 0, with 16 bases in between. In germline, CDR1 is MGHDK, CDR2 SYGVNS. CDR3 DNA sequence: TGTGCCAGCTCGTTCCCAGGGGCGACAACTAATGAAAAACTGTTTTTT. Its protein product is CASSFPGATTNEKLFF.

This sequence joins TRBV2 and TRBJ1-1, with D hard to call. The CDR3 covers 13 residues. Per the germline V gene, CDR1 is SNHLY and CDR2 is FYNNEI. V was cut by 6 bases and J by 1 base, with 9 bases left in between. The CDR3 nucleotides read TGTGCCAGCAGCCCAGACTGGAACACTGAAGCTTTCTTT. Translating it yields CASSPDWNTEAFF.

This chain joins TRBV27 and TRBJ2-1; 8 positions match TRBD2. The J segment lost 9 bases and the V segment lost 3 bases, leaving 7 bases of the junction unmatched. The CDR3 runs 14 residues. Germline CDR1 reads MNHEY; CDR2 reads SMNVEV (reference sequence). The CDR3 sequence is CASSFLAGQGEQFF. The CDR3 region has the DNA TGTGCCAGCAGTTTTTTAGCGGGGCAGGGTGAGCAGTTCTTC.

In DNA form, the CDR3 reads TGTGCCAGCAGTGAGTCACAGGTACCCTATGGCTACACCTTC. Protein sequence: CASSESQVPYGYTF. V usage is TRBV2 and J usage is TRBJ1-2, with D maybe TRBD1 (5 bases). The V end lost 3 bases, the J end lost 4 bases, and 12 bases lay between the germline ends. The CDR3 runs 14 residues. CDR1 and CDR2 (germline): SNHLY, FYNNEI.

This chain joins TRBV7-8 and TRBJ2-7, with no clear D. This CDR3 has 14 amino acids. Germline loops: CDR1 SGHVS, CDR2 FQNEAQ. Deletions cut 3 bases from V and 3 bases from J, with 12 bases between. Here the CDR3 DNA reads TGTGCCAGCAGCTTGCTACCGTCCGACTACGAGCAGTACTTC. Amino acids: CASSLLPSDYEQYF.

The chain couples TRBV5-1 to TRBJ1-2, with 8 bases that match TRBD1. There are 16 residues in the CDR3. Per germline, CDR1 SGHRS and CDR2 YFSETQ. The V segment lost 2 bases and the J segment 2 bases; nucleotides outside the gene matches: 8. DNA of the CDR3: TGCGCCAGCAGCTTTACCTCGACAGGGGACAACTATGGCTACACCTTC. It is translated as CASSFTSTGDNYGYTF.

The chain couples TRBV19 to TRBJ2-7; TRBD1 aligns across 12 bases. Losses at the gene ends were 3 bases for V and 4 bases for J; bases not matched to a gene: 7. Germline lookup yields CDR1 LNHDA and CDR2 SQIVND (reference sequence). The CDR3 has 16 amino acids. The CDR3 region has the DNA TGTGCCAGTAGTATTACCGGGACAGGGGGCGCTTACGAGCAGTACTTC. This translates into CASSITGTGGAYEQYF.